This entry concerns a single T cell receptor beta chain. Amplification by 5'RACE using constant-segment primers produced TCR alpha and TCR beta cDNA libraries that carried sample barcodes and UMIs. TCRdb re-derived calls from the 5' RACE reads in MiXCR, one entry per CDR3 protein. This table has roughly 450,000 distinct CDR3 sequences, under 20% appearing once. The sample is drawn from a study of T-cell memory formation after mild COVID-19. From germline, CDR1 is LGHNA and CDR2 YSLEER. V shed 2 bases and J 7 bases; nucleotides not matched to a gene: 2. The CDR3 is made up of 14 amino acids. The sample consisted of PBMCs or a T cell subset sorted from them (not recorded which). The TCR comes from a man aged 18 to 35 who had mild COVID-19 (a few samples of this study predate the infection). Cell type and time point are not known. The chain recombines TRBV4-3 with TRBJ2-3; 11 bases are a match to TRBD2. The DNA for the CDR3 is TGCGCCAGCAGCCAACTAGCGGGGGGAAATACGCAGTATTTT. This encodes CASSQLAGGNTQYF.